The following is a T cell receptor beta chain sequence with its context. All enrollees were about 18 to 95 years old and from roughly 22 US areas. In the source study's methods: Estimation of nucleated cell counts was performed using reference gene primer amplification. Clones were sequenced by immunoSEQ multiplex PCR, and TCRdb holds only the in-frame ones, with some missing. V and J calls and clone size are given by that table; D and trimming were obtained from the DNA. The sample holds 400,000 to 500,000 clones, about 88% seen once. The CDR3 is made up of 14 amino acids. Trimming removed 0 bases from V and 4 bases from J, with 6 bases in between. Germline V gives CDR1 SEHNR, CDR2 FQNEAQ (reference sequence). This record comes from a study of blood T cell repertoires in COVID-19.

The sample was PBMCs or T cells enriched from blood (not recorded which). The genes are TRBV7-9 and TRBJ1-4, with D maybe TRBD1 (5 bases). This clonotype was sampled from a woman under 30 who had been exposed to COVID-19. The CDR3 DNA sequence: TGTGCCAGCAGCTTAGCCGGGGGTAATGAAAAACTGTTTTTT. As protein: CASSLAGGNEKLFF.